This T cell receptor (beta chain) was documented in a study of CD8 T cells in Susac syndrome. An input of roughly 0.5 to 1 ug of RNA was subjected to reverse transcription using random hexamers. It was immunoSEQ multiplex PCR that amplified TCR beta CDR3 across 54 Vbeta and 13 Jbeta. Each CDR3 protein gets one entry after TCRdb re-called the immunoSEQ multiplex PCR reads with MiXCR. The sample carries about 210,000 distinct CDR3 sequences, about 96% recorded once. CDR1 MGHRA and CDR2 YSYEKL come from the germline V gene. This CDR3 contains 15 residues. V was pared by 4 bases and J by 2 bases, with 13 bases between.

The sequence was obtained from a human donor with multiple sclerosis. This chain joins TRBV4-1 and TRBJ2-3; no definite D call. Sequencing was done on a sample of CD4+ T cells from PBMCs. The DNA of the CDR3 is TGCGCCAGCAGCCTCGAACAGAGTATCACAGATACGCAGTATTTT. It yields the protein CASSLEQSITDTQYF.